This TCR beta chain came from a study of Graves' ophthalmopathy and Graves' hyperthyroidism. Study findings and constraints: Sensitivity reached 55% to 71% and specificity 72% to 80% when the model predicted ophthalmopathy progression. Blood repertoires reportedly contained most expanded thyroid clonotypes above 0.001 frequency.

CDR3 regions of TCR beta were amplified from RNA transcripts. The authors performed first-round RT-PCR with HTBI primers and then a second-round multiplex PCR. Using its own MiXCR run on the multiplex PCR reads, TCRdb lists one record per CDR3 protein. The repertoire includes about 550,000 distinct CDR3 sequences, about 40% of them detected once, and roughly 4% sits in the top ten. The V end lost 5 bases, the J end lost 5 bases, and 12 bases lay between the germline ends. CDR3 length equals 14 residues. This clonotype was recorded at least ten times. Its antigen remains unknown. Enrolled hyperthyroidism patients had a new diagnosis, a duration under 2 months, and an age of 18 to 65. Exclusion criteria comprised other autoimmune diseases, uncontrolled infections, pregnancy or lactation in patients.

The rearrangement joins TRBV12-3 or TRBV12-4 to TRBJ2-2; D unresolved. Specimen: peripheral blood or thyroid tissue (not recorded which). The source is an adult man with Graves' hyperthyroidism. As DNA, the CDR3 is TGTGCCAGCAGTCCAGAGTCGTGGACCGGGGAGCTGTTTTTT. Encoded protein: CASSPESWTGELFF.